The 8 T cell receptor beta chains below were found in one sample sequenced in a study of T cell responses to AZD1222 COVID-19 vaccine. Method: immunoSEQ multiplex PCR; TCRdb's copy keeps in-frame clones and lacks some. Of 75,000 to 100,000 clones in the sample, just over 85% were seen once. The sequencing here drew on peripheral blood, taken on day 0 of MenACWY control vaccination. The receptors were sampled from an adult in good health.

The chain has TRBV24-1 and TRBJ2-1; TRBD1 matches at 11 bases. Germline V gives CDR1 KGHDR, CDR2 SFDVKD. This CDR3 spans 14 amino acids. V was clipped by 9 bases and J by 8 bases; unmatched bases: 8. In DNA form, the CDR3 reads TGTGCCACCGGACAGGGGGCGCCTACATATGAGCAGTTCTTC. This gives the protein CATGQGAPTYEQFF.

CDR3 DNA sequence: TGCGCCAGCAGCCTGGAGGCAGATCAGCCCCAGCATTTT. Translation gives CASSLEADQPQHF. The chain has TRBV5-1 and TRBJ1-5; no reliable D call. V lost 4 bases and J lost 5, with 10 bases in between. This CDR3 region has 13 residues. Germline CDR1 SGHRS, CDR2 YFSETQ.

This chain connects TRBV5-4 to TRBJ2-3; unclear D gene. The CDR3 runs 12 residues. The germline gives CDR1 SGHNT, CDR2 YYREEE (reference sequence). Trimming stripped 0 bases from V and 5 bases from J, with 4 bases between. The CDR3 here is CASSLGIDTQYF. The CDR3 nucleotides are TGTGCCAGCAGCTTGGGGATAGATACGCAGTATTTT.

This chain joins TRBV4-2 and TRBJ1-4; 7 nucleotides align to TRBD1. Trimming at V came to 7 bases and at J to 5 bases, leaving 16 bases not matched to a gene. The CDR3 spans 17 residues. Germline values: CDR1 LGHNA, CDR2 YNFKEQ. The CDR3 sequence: CASTSSGTGTENEKLFF. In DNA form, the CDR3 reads TGTGCCAGCACTTCATCGGGAACCGGGACAGAGAATGAAAAACTGTTTTTT.

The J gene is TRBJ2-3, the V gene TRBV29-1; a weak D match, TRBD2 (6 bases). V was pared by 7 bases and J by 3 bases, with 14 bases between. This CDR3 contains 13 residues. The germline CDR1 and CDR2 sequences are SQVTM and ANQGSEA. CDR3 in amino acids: CSAGGGWTDTQYF. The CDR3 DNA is TGCAGCGCCGGGGGTGGGTGGACAGATACGCAGTATTTT.

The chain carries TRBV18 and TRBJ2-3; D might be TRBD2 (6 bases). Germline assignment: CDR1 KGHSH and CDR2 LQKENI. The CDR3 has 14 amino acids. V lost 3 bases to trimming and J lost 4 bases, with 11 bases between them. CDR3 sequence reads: CASSPLGEADTQYF. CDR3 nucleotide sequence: TGTGCCAGCTCACCCTTAGGGGAGGCAGATACGCAGTATTTT.

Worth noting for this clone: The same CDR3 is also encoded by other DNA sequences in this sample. The CDR3 loop reads CASSLRGNTEAFF. The CDR3 coding sequence is TGTGCCAGCAGTCTACGGGGAAACACTGAAGCTTTCTTT. This sequence joins TRBV12-3 or TRBV12-4 and TRBJ1-1; D is unclear. V lost 5 bases and J 2 bases, leaving 9 bases between the germline ends. This CDR3 has 13 residues.

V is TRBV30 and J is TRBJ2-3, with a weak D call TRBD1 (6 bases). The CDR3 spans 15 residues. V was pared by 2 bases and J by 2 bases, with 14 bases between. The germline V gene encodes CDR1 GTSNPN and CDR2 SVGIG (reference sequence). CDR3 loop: CAWSIRGGVTDTQYF. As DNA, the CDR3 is TGTGCCTGGAGTATCAGAGGGGGTGTCACAGATACGCAGTATTTT.